These T cell receptor beta chains were read from a single sample in a study of spatial heterogeneity in lung cancer. One entry per CDR3 protein, called by TCRdb with MiXCR from the 5' RACE reads. The table includes 82,000 or so distinct CDR3 sequences, 10% to 15% detected once. Sample: PBMCs, taken at surgery. The source is a male donor with early-stage non-small cell lung cancer. Both conserved end residues are part of each CDR3. Each record gives: J gene, V gene, clone size, D gene, CDR3 protein, CDR3 DNA. D genes are given only for firm matches. Part of the rows lack a size; the others show once, few, many or a class for expanded clones.

>TRBJ2-2|TRBV7-9|.|.
CASSPQSTGELFF
TGTGCCAGCAGCCCTCAGTCAACCGGGGAGCTGTTTTTT
>TRBJ2-2|TRBV19|few|.
CASTSRAGGELFF
TGTGCCAGTACTTCGAGGGCAGGAGGGGAGCTGTTTTTT
>TRBJ2-1|TRBV19|few|.
CASNRGSGQQFF
TGTGCCAGTAATCGAGGTTCGGGACAGCAGTTCTTC
>TRBJ2-3|TRBV5-1|few|.
CASSLGGAGADTQYF
TGCGCCAGCAGCTTGGGGGGGGCTGGGGCAGATACGCAGTATTTT
>TRBJ2-7|TRBV7-9|few|.
CASSLDVGEQYF
TGTGCCAGCAGCTTAGATGTTGGCGAGCAGTACTTC
>TRBJ2-7|TRBV3-1|.|.
CASSQAAEQYF
TGTGCCAGCAGCCAAGCGGCCGAGCAGTACTTC
>TRBJ1-1|TRBV7-9|few|TRBD1
CASSLGQGGVNTEAFF
TGTGCCAGCAGCTTAGGACAGGGAGGTGTGAACACTGAAGCTTTCTTT
>TRBJ2-4|TRBV7-2|many|.
CASSLQRNIQYF
TGTGCCAGCAGCCTCCAGAGAAACATTCAGTACTTC
>TRBJ2-7|TRBV7-6|few|.
CASSRGTYEQYF
TGTGCCAGCAGCCGTGGGACCTACGAGCAGTACTTC
>TRBJ1-1|TRBV5-1|few|TRBD1
CASSLTRGPNTEAFF
TGCGCCAGCAGCTTGACTAGGGGGCCGAACACTGAAGCTTTCTTT
>TRBJ2-1|TRBV5-1|.|TRBD2
CASSLATAGGPDEQFF
TGCGCCAGCAGCTTGGCCACGGCGGGAGGGCCGGATGAGCAGTTCTTC
>TRBJ1-1|TRBV29-1|few|TRBD1
CSVSDRQGLDTEAFF
TGCAGCGTGTCCGATAGACAGGGGTTGGACACTGAAGCTTTCTTT
>TRBJ2-1|TRBV7-2|few|TRBD2
CASSPFLAGGYNEQFF
TGTGCCAGCAGCCCCTTCCTAGCGGGGGGCTACAATGAGCAGTTCTTC
>TRBJ1-2|TRBV29-1|few|TRBD1
CSVAPFGQGGYTF
TGCAGCGTTGCCCCTTTTGGACAGGGAGGCTACACCTTC
>TRBJ2-5|TRBV4-2|.|TRBD2
CASSQVSGAQETQYF
TGTGCCAGCAGCCAAGTTAGCGGGGCTCAAGAGACCCAGTACTTC
>TRBJ2-7|TRBV7-3|few|.
CASSLRGGGSYEQYF
TGTGCCAGCAGCCTAAGGGGGGGTGGCTCCTACGAGCAGTACTTC
>TRBJ2-1|TRBV20-1|few|TRBD2
CSARGLAEGGEQFF
TGCAGTGCTAGAGGGCTAGCGGAGGGAGGGGAGCAGTTCTTC
>TRBJ1-6|TRBV20-1|.|TRBD1
CSARDAGQGNSPLHF
TGCAGTGCTAGAGATGCGGGACAGGGAAATTCACCCCTCCACTTT
>TRBJ1-4|TRBV14|few|.
CASSQFSATNEKLFF
TGTGCCAGCAGCCAATTTAGCGCAACTAATGAAAAACTGTTTTTT
>TRBJ1-1|TRBV7-2|few|.
CASSSGSAGEAFF
TGTGCCAGCAGCTCGGGGTCGGCCGGTGAAGCTTTCTTT
>TRBJ2-3|TRBV5-4|.|TRBD2
CASSSLAGGVADTQYF
TGTGCCAGCAGCTCCCTAGCGGGGGGCGTGGCGGATACGCAGTATTTT
>TRBJ1-2|TRBV7-8|many|.
CASSGRSSAAGFYGYTF
TGTGCCAGCAGTGGAAGGAGCTCAGCCGCAGGGTTCTATGGCTACACCTTC
>TRBJ1-3|TRBV19|few|.
CASKSRGSGNTIYF
TGTGCCAGTAAGTCCCGCGGGTCTGGAAACACCATATATTTT
>TRBJ1-5|TRBV20-1|.|.
CSARDFLAGGNQPQHF
TGCAGTGCTAGAGATTTTTTGGCAGGGGGCAATCAGCCCCAGCATTTT
>TRBJ2-3|TRBV3-1|many|.
CASSPSRRRTDTQYF
TGTGCCAGCAGCCCCTCCAGGCGACGCACAGATACGCAGTATTTT
>TRBJ2-2|TRBV7-3|.|.
CASQTGGTGELFF
TGTGCCAGTCAGACTGGTGGAACCGGGGAGCTGTTTTTT
>TRBJ1-4|TRBV3-1|few|.
CASSQEGATNEKLFF
TGTGCCAGCAGCCAAGAAGGGGCAACTAATGAAAAACTGTTTTTT
>TRBJ2-1|TRBV5-1|few|TRBD2
CASSPGGVASGNEQFF
TGCGCCAGCAGCCCGGGGGGAGTAGCTAGTGGAAATGAGCAGTTCTTC
>TRBJ2-2|TRBV30|.|.
CAWIGLAGELFF
TGTGCCTGGATTGGACTGGCCGGGGAGCTGTTTTTT
>TRBJ1-1|TRBV4-1|few|.
CASSQEMGRKLNTEAFF
TGCGCCAGCAGCCAAGAAATGGGGAGGAAACTGAACACTGAAGCTTTCTTT
>TRBJ1-6|TRBV20-1|.|TRBD1
CSASRGQTFNSPLHF
TGCAGTGCTAGCCGGGGACAGACGTTCAATTCACCCCTCCACTTT
>TRBJ1-1|TRBV7-2|few|TRBD1
CASSLESGGLTEAFF
TGTGCCAGCAGCTTAGAGTCAGGGGGACTCACTGAAGCTTTCTTT
>TRBJ2-1|TRBV5-4|few|.
CASSSDRTDYNEQFF
TGTGCCAGCAGCTCGGACAGAACCGACTACAATGAGCAGTTCTTC
>TRBJ2-3|TRBV2|.|.
CASSSGLTSTDTQYF
TGTGCCAGCAGTTCGGGCCTGACTAGCACAGATACGCAGTATTTT
>TRBJ2-3|TRBV3-1|many|TRBD2
CASSPGTSGPSTDTQYF
TGTGCCAGCAGCCCCGGGACTAGCGGGCCTAGCACAGATACGCAGTATTTT
>TRBJ2-2|TRBV13|.|.
CASSLALGPGNTGELFF
TGTGCCAGCAGCTTGGCCCTCGGTCCGGGAAACACCGGGGAGCTGTTTTTT
>TRBJ2-2|TRBV24-1|.|TRBD1
CATSDLQQGVGANTGELFF
TGTGCCACCAGTGATCTCCAACAGGGGGTAGGCGCGAACACCGGGGAGCTGTTTTTT
>TRBJ1-1|TRBV10-3|few|.
CAIGIQGNTEAFF
TGTGCCATCGGGATACAGGGGAACACTGAAGCTTTCTTT
>TRBJ1-1|TRBV5-4|.|.
CASSLKGNTNTEAFF
TGTGCCAGCAGCTTGAAAGGGAATACGAACACTGAAGCTTTCTTT
>TRBJ2-2|TRBV7-9|few|TRBD1
CASSYRGDTGELFF
TGTGCCAGCAGTTACAGGGGAGACACCGGGGAGCTGTTTTTT
>TRBJ1-1|TRBV20-1|many|.
CSARGSTGDTEAFF
TGCAGTGCTAGAGGTTCGACCGGGGACACTGAAGCTTTCTTT
>TRBJ2-3|TRBV2|.|TRBD2
CASSEGAGPTDTQYF
TGTGCCAGCAGTGAGGGAGCGGGGCCCACAGATACGCAGTATTTT
>TRBJ1-6|TRBV3-1|.|TRBD1
CASSFGQGNSPLHF
TGTGCCAGCAGCTTCGGACAGGGGAATTCACCCCTCCACTTT
>TRBJ2-1|TRBV25-1|.|TRBD2
CASSVSIGTSKQFF
TGTGCCAGCAGTGTTTCCATCGGGACTAGTAAGCAGTTCTTC
>TRBJ1-5|TRBV6-5|.|.
CASSPWEGNGNQPQHF
TGTGCCAGCAGTCCGTGGGAGGGGAACGGCAATCAGCCCCAGCATTTT
>TRBJ2-3|TRBV7-3|.|TRBD2
CASSLTWGGPGTDTQYF
TGTGCCAGCAGCTTAACGTGGGGAGGGCCAGGCACAGATACGCAGTATTTT
>TRBJ2-1|TRBV13|.|.
CASSLSGPFYDEQFF
TGTGCCAGCAGCCTCAGCGGACCCTTCTACGATGAGCAGTTCTTC
>TRBJ1-1|TRBV9|.|.
CASSQGNTNTEAFF
TGTGCCAGCAGCCAGGGGAATACGAACACTGAAGCTTTCTTT
>TRBJ2-6|TRBV20-1|many|.
CSAAVLGANVLTF
TGCAGTGCTGCCGTTTTAGGGGCCAACGTCCTGACTTTC
>TRBJ2-1|TRBV5-1|few|TRBD1
CASSTPGGEVYNEQFF
TGCGCCAGCAGCACTCCAGGGGGCGAAGTCTACAATGAGCAGTTCTTC
>TRBJ1-1|TRBV20-1|many|.
CSARKGRATEAFF
TGCAGTGCTAGAAAGGGGCGGGCCACTGAAGCTTTCTTT
>TRBJ2-3|TRBV7-9|few|.
CASSFPAEDTQYF
TGTGCCAGCAGCTTCCCGGCTGAAGATACGCAGTATTTT
>TRBJ1-5|TRBV10-3|.|.
CAISESRSSNQPQHF
TGTGCCATCAGTGAGTCTCGGTCTAGCAATCAGCCCCAGCATTTT